This TCR beta chain was profiled in a study of T cells in Graves' hyperthyroidism and ophthalmopathy. General study results and limits: Most thyroid clonotypes that were expanded above 0.001 also turned up in blood. Ophthalmopathy, which appeared later, was predicted by the model a median approximately 6.7 months before onset.

The length of the CDR3 is 15 residues. With V trimmed by 4 bases and J by 1 base, 7 bases remained unmatched. CDR1 and CDR2 (germline): LGHDT, YNNKEL (reference sequence). In patients aged 18 to 65, hyperthyroidism was newly diagnosed, with duration under 2 months. The sample, blood from the first hyperthyroidism diagnosis, precedes any ophthalmopathy symptoms. This clonotype was seen many times. Its antigen is not known. Using RNA transcripts as the source, TCR beta CDR3 regions were amplified. TCR CDR3 underwent first-round RT-PCR with the HTBI primer set. TCRdb independently ran MiXCR on the multiplex PCR reads; one entry per CDR3 protein. Among about 770,000 distinct CDR3 sequences, over 15% were seen once, and the ten largest hold 16%.

The clonotype was recovered from a woman aged 45-65 years with Graves' hyperthyroidism that later progressed to Graves' ophthalmopathy. The sequenced sample was blood. This sequence joins TRBV3-1 and TRBJ2-7, with 7 nucleotides matching TRBD1. The DNA for the CDR3 is TGTGCCAGCAGCCCAGCGAGACAGGGTTCCTACGAGCAGTACTTC. Translated, it gives CASSPARQGSYEQYF.